This T cell receptor (beta chain) comes out of a study of cytomegalovirus exposure and HLA in healthy donors. With V trimmed by 3 bases and J by 8 bases, 3 bases remained unmatched. CDR1 and CDR2 from the germline V gene are SGHNT and YENEEA. There are 14 residues in the CDR3. Study-wide results and caveats: Later on, an analysis tied under 20,000 TCR beta sequences to HLA alleles at 0.05 false discovery rate. It was reported that the classifier diagnosed cytomegalovirus status with high specificity and sensitivity in both the original and validation cohorts.

13 Jbeta primers and 60 Vbeta primers were used for the PCR. The table came from immunoSEQ multiplex PCR; TCRdb's copy has only in-frame clones and leaves some out. The table has more than 100,000 clones, roughly 80% seen once. As concerns this clone: Its matching antigen is unknown.

The sequencing input was PBMCs. This receptor was identified in a man in his sixties in good health and CMV-seropositive. This chain uses TRBV11-3 with TRBJ1-6, with TRBD1 matching over 8 bases. The CDR3 DNA sequence: TGTGCCAGCAGCTTGGGGACAGGCGATTCACCCCTCCACTTT. Encoded protein: CASSLGTGDSPLHF.